The following is a T cell receptor (beta chain) sequence with its context. This table comes from immunoSEQ multiplex PCR, and its TCRdb copy is limited to in-frame clones, with some not included. The sample lists some 66,000 clones; about 78% were seen once. Trimming stripped 2 bases from V and 4 bases from J, with 11 bases between. CDR1 and CDR2 (germline): MNHNY, SVGAGI (reference sequence). This CDR3 region has 14 residues. This sample is drawn from a study of memory CD4+ T cells and cytomegalovirus serostatus. Overall study context: Of the healthy Belgian adults, 9 or 10 were CMV seropositive and approximately 25 seronegative.

The sort gate was single viable CD3+CD4+CD8-CD45RO+ cells for memory CD4+ T cells. The V call is TRBV6-6, the J call TRBJ1-2; D perhaps matches TRBD1 (6 bases). The sample taken for sequencing was memory CD4+ T cells from blood. This receptor was obtained from an adult in good health and CMV-seropositive. CDR3 DNA: TGTGCCAGCAGTTACGGACAGAAGGGCTATGGCTACACCTTC. Protein product: CASSYGQKGYGYTF.